This T cell receptor (beta chain) emerged from a study of shared clonotypes between healthy human individuals. Generated by immunoSEQ multiplex PCR, the TCRdb table keeps only in-frame clones and is missing some. Among around 1 million clones listed, 76% were seen once. The clonotype originates from a man aged 18-30 years in good health. Specimen: memory CD4+ T cells sorted from blood. The subset is: CD45RA-negative fraction.

The CDR3 is CASSLPGGPSGYTF. CDR3 DNA sequence: TGTGCCAGCAGCTTACCAGGGGGACCTAGTGGCTACACCTTC. The genes are TRBV6-5 and TRBJ1-2, with 7 bases aligning to TRBD1. CDR3 length equals 14 residues. J lost 7 bases, V lost 6 bases, and 11 bases had no gene match. Per germline, CDR1 MNHEY and CDR2 SVGAGI.